This T cell receptor (beta chain) was sequenced during a study of blood T cell repertoires in COVID-19. Study context: The United States, Italy and Spain provided the acute and convalescent COVID-19 samples.

The germline CDR1 and CDR2 sequences are MNHEY and SVGEGT. Trimming pared 0 bases from V and 0 bases from J, leaving 11 bases between. There are 16 residues in the CDR3. The data were produced by immunoSEQ multiplex PCR, yet TCRdb's version contains in-frame clones alone and is incomplete. The sample contains some 70,000 clones, over 75% of which appear only once. V usage is TRBV6-2 or TRBV6-3 and J usage is TRBJ1-2; possibly TRBD1 for D (6 bases). The sample was peripheral blood. This clonotype was sampled from a man aged 50-59 years with acute or convalescent COVID-19. CDR3 residues: CASSYSWRQANYGYTF. The CDR3 DNA reads TGTGCCAGCAGTTACTCTTGGCGACAGGCTAACTATGGCTACACCTTC.